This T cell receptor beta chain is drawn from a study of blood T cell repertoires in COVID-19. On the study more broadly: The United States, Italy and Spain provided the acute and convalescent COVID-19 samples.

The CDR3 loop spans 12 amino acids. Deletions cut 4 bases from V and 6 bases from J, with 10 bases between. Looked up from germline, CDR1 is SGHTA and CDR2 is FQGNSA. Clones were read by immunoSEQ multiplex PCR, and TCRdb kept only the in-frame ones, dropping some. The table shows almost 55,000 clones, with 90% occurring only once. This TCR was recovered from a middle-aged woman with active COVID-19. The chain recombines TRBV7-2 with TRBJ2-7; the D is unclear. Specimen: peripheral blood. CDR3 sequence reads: CASSSPGPEQYF. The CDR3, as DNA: TGTGCCAGCAGCTCCCCTGGCCCCGAGCAGTACTTC. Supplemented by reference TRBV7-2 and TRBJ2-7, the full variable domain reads GAGVSQSPSNKVTEKGKDVELRCDPISGHTALYWYRQSLGQGLEFLIYFQGNSAPDKSGLPSDRFSAERTGGSVSTLTIQRTQQEDSAVYLCASSSPGPEQYFGPGTRLTVT.